This record covers a single TCR beta chain. What it recognizes is unknown. 60 Vbeta and 13 Jbeta primers were used in PCR. Methods used by the authors: A later analysis tallied about 80 million unique TCR beta chains, 10 million to 12 million of them shared. Sequenced by immunoSEQ multiplex PCR; TCRdb stores in-frame clones only, minus some. V and J calls and clone size are copied from that table; D and trimming were computed from the DNA. The data hold over 50,000 clones, with 75% to 85% observed a single time. Trimming took off 0 bases at V and 2 bases at J, with 13 bases between the two ends. This CDR3 is 17 amino acids long. The germline gives CDR1 LNHDA, CDR2 SQIVND (reference sequence). This entry is derived from a study of cytomegalovirus exposure and HLA in healthy donors. Whole-study results and caveats: The classifier reportedly diagnosed cytomegalovirus status with high sensitivity and specificity. Association with HLA alleles at 0.05 false discovery rate was found for 16,951 TCR beta sequences in a later analysis.

Material: PBMCs. This clonotype originated in a man aged 50 to 60 in good health and CMV-seropositive. The V call is TRBV19, the J call TRBJ2-2; D unclear. The CDR3 region is CASSIDRYSLNTGELFF. CDR3 coding DNA: TGTGCCAGTAGTATAGATAGATACAGCCTAAACACCGGGGAGCTGTTTTTT.